These T cell receptor beta chains were read from a single sample in a study of cytomegalovirus exposure and HLA in healthy donors. The protocol was immunoSEQ multiplex PCR, while the TCRdb copy is restricted to in-frame clones and leaves out a portion. Of more than 95,000 clones listed, 74% are singletons. Sequencing was carried out using PBMCs. The origin of the receptors is a man aged 40-55 years in good health and CMV-seropositive. CDR3s include the opening cysteine and the closing phenylalanine or tryptophan.

CDR3,J,V
CASSPGDRGNDEQYF,TRBJ2-7,TRBV11-2
CASSNSGGLGYGYTF,TRBJ1-2,TRBV5-4
CASSLQYRAYGYTF,TRBJ1-2,TRBV28
CASSLGLAGGPHTQYF,TRBJ2-3,TRBV7-6
CASSLTDRTEAFF,TRBJ1-1,TRBV7-6
CASNEVGGGYTF,TRBJ1-2,TRBV6-1
CASSTRAIPSLNTEAFF,TRBJ1-1,TRBV11-2
CASSSDRVRASYNEQFF,TRBJ2-1,TRBV27
CASSIALPGAPNEKLFF,TRBJ1-4,TRBV19
CASSYSGTANSPLHF,TRBJ1-6,TRBV6-5
CASSLSGQGKHNEQFF,TRBJ2-1,TRBV28
CASSVAIGTGELFF,TRBJ2-2,TRBV9
CASSTSLRDKSTDTQYF,TRBJ2-3,TRBV21-1
CASSLAGGPGTGELFF,TRBJ2-2,TRBV11-3
CASKMDSGSYEQYF,TRBJ2-7,TRBV2
CASTRTGWTDTQYF,TRBJ2-3,TRBV6-1